This T cell receptor (beta chain) is from a study of blood T cells in healthy people across ages. Across the whole study: Per two T cells, about one barcoded beta molecule was captured through template switching.

Trimming took off 5 bases at V and 6 bases at J, with 17 bases between the two ends. This CDR3 region has 15 residues. With a J-beta primer mix and a sample-barcoded 5' primer, a second PCR ran about 7 to 12 cycles. TCRdb re-called the 5' RACE reads through MiXCR, storing one row per CDR3 protein. Among 750,000 to 1,000,000 distinct CDR3 sequences listed, 25% to 35% were seen once. A note on this clonotype: The antigen is not known.

Study findings and constraints: Total diversity from one million sequenced T cells was likely underestimated.

These records were also assigned to another study, of T cells of mothers and their children. From that report: Material was donated by three healthy Caucasian mothers and their six children. Over 8.5 million TCR beta CDR3 reads were obtained from each mother, and roughly 2.9 million from each child.

This TCR was recovered from a middle-aged woman in good health. The gene calls are TRBV12-3 or TRBV12-4 and TRBJ2-4, with D perhaps given as TRBD1 or TRBD2 (6 bases each). The source material was blood. CDR3 sequence (DNA): TGTGCCAGCAGTCTCAGTGACAGGAGGGGAAACATTCAGTACTTC. Translating gives CASSLSDRRGNIQYF.